Listed below are T cell receptor beta chains from one sample, sequenced in a study of T cell repertoires in cytomegalovirus infection. TCRdb recomputed calls from the reads with MiXCR, one row per CDR3 protein. The sample shows under 850,000 distinct CDR3 sequences, around 30% of them seen only once. Which antigens these TCRs recognize remains unknown. Sequencing used cultured PBMCs, obtained from culture after CMV antigen stimulation. Every receptor here comes from a human donor in good health (CMV status not recorded). Some clones in this sample may be carry-over from other donors' samples. Both conserved end residues are part of each CDR3. A D gene is named only where the DNA matches it firmly. Rows may omit the clone size; those that give it use once, few, many or a size class.

many	TRBJ2-1	NA	TRBV7-2	CASSSRRGEAFF	TGTGCCAGCAGCTCTAGACGGGGTGAGGCGTTCTTC
NA	TRBJ1-1	NA	TRBV4-1	CASSRAVNTEAFF	TGCGCCAGCAGCCGAGCGGTGAACACTGAAGCTTTCTTT
few	TRBJ1-1	NA	TRBV24-1	CATSDHTGTEAFF	TGTGCCACCAGTGATCATACAGGGACTGAAGCTTTCTTT
few	TRBJ2-3	NA	TRBV12-3/TRBV12-4	CASSLSIDTQYF	TGTGCCAGCAGTTTATCGATTGATACGCAGTATTTT
many	TRBJ2-5	TRBD2	TRBV7-2	CASSVLANLRETQYF	TGTGCCAGCAGCGTACTAGCGAACCTCCGGGAGACCCAGTACTTC
NA	TRBJ2-7	NA	TRBV10-3	CAISEDYYEQYF	TGTGCCATCAGTGAGGATTACTACGAGCAGTACTTC
NA	TRBJ2-7	TRBD2	TRBV29-1	CSVGLAGDEQYF	TGCAGCGTCGGACTAGCGGGGGACGAGCAGTACTTC
NA	TRBJ2-2	TRBD2	TRBV5-1	CASSLLAVEEAGELFF	TGCGCCAGCAGCTTACTAGCGGTTGAGGAGGCCGGGGAGCTGTTTTTT
NA	TRBJ2-3	NA	TRBV20-1	CSAESLGNTDTQYF	TGCAGTGCTGAGAGTCTAGGCAACACAGATACGCAGTATTTT
NA	TRBJ2-1	TRBD2	TRBV4-1	CASSPSGRAGDEQFF	TGCGCCAGCAGCCCGAGCGGGAGGGCCGGTGATGAGCAGTTCTTC
few	TRBJ2-1	NA	TRBV7-4	CASSARGNEQFF	TGTGCCAGCAGCGCCCGGGGCAATGAGCAGTTCTTC
NA	TRBJ2-5	NA	TRBV18	CASSPNQGGKETQYF	TGTGCCAGCTCACCAAACCAGGGCGGGAAGGAGACCCAGTACTTC
few	TRBJ2-3	NA	TRBV7-8	CASSQAEGGFSTDTQYF	TGTGCCAGCAGCCAAGCTGAAGGGGGTTTCAGCACAGATACGCAGTATTTT
many	TRBJ2-2	TRBD2	TRBV12-3/TRBV12-4	CASSFTSANTGELFF	TGTGCCAGCAGTTTTACTAGCGCGAACACCGGGGAGCTGTTTTTT
NA	TRBJ2-5	NA	TRBV28	CASNLREETQYF	TGTGCCAGCAATCTCCGTGAGGAGACCCAGTACTTC
few	TRBJ2-7	TRBD1	TRBV4-1	CASSQEGTASYEQYF	TGCGCCAGCAGCCAAGAGGGGACAGCCTCCTACGAGCAGTACTTC
few	TRBJ1-5	TRBD1	TRBV27	CASGTGPIRPLDQPQHF	TGTGCCAGCGGGACAGGGCCCATCCGACCCTTGGATCAGCCCCAGCATTTT
NA	TRBJ1-4	NA	TRBV20-1	CSAAYGEKLFF	TGCAGTGCGGCATATGGTGAAAAACTGTTTTTT
few	TRBJ1-1	NA	TRBV28	CASSRQYTEAFF	TGTGCCAGCAGTCGACAGTACACTGAAGCTTTCTTT
NA	TRBJ2-4	TRBD2	TRBV4-3	CASSHVKLAGGRIQYF	TGCGCCAGCAGCCACGTGAAACTAGCGGGAGGTCGCATTCAGTACTTC
few	TRBJ2-1	TRBD2	TRBV5-4	CASSGTSGAGGNEQFF	TGTGCCAGCAGCGGGACTAGCGGCGCCGGTGGCAATGAGCAGTTCTTC
many	TRBJ2-5	NA	TRBV6-1	CASSGQGFRETQYF	TGTGCCAGCAGTGGGCAGGGGTTTCGGGAGACCCAGTACTTC
NA	TRBJ2-3	NA	TRBV7-2	CASSLGGARLRDTQYF	TGTGCCAGCAGCTTAGGTGGCGCCCGACTGAGAGATACGCAGTATTTT
few	TRBJ1-1	NA	TRBV7-6	CASSPTYTNTEAFF	TGTGCCAGCAGCCCTACCTACACGAACACTGAAGCTTTCTTT
NA	TRBJ2-7	TRBD2	TRBV6-5	CASSSGVREAYEQYF	TGTGCCAGCAGTTCTGGGGTTCGGGAGGCGTACGAGCAGTACTTC
few	TRBJ1-1	NA	TRBV7-8	CASSLYPVGEAFF	TGTGCCAGCAGCTTATATCCTGTTGGAGAAGCTTTCTTT
few	TRBJ1-2	NA	TRBV7-2	CASSLTRAGPAYHYGYTF	TGTGCCAGCAGCCTAACGAGGGCCGGACCGGCCTACCACTATGGCTACACCTTC
NA	TRBJ2-5	TRBD2	TRBV11-2	CASRSPGRGGAETQYF	TGTGCCAGCAGGTCTCCCGGGAGGGGGGGGGCAGAGACCCAGTACTTC
few	TRBJ1-2	NA	TRBV7-2	CASRPQGLNYGYTF	TGTGCCAGCAGACCACAGGGTTTGAACTATGGCTACACCTTC
few	TRBJ2-3	TRBD1	TRBV7-9	CASSPTTGQGTDTQYF	TGTGCCAGCAGCCCAACGACGGGACAGGGAACAGATACGCAGTATTTT
NA	TRBJ1-2	NA	TRBV4-3	CASSQFLSSSYGYTF	TGCGCCAGCAGCCAGTTCCTTTCCAGCTCCTATGGCTACACCTTC
few	TRBJ1-2	NA	TRBV18	CASSPGAGVGGYTF	TGTGCCAGCTCACCCGGGGCTGGGGTAGGAGGCTACACCTTC
many	TRBJ2-1	NA	TRBV7-2	CASSLGLGAYNEQFF	TGTGCCAGCAGCTTAGGGTTAGGAGCGTACAATGAGCAGTTCTTC
NA	TRBJ2-7	NA	TRBV10-3	CAISGGGVQNYEQYF	TGTGCCATCAGTGGAGGTGGCGTTCAGAACTACGAGCAGTACTTC
NA	TRBJ1-1	NA	TRBV5-4	CASSLDQTGTEAFF	TGTGCCAGCAGCTTGGACCAAACCGGGACTGAAGCTTTCTTT
NA	TRBJ1-1	NA	TRBV6-1	CASSSRENTEAFF	TGTGCCAGCAGCTCCAGGGAGAACACTGAAGCTTTCTTT
few	TRBJ2-3	TRBD2	TRBV7-6	CASSLMTSGATDTQYF	TGTGCCAGCAGCTTAATGACTAGCGGAGCTACAGATACGCAGTATTTT
NA	TRBJ2-2	NA	TRBV27	CASSFRPERGELFF	TGTGCCAGCAGTTTTCGCCCAGAGCGCGGGGAGCTGTTTTTT
few	TRBJ2-1	NA	TRBV18	CASSPRQAHNEQFF	TGTGCCAGCTCACCGAGACAGGCGCACAATGAGCAGTTCTTC
NA	TRBJ2-1	TRBD2	TRBV10-3	CAIGRTSSDNEQFF	TGTGCCATCGGGAGGACTAGTAGCGACAATGAGCAGTTCTTC
NA	TRBJ2-2	TRBD2	TRBV12-3/TRBV12-4	CASILRGAGTGELFF	TGTGCCAGCATCTTGCGGGGGGCCGGAACCGGGGAGCTGTTTTTT
few	TRBJ2-1	TRBD2	TRBV7-6	CASSSPTSGSPRNEQFF	TGTGCCAGCAGCTCCCCCACTAGCGGGAGCCCCCGGAATGAGCAGTTCTTC
few	TRBJ1-1	NA	TRBV19	CASRVGQFRMNTEAFF	TGTGCCAGTAGAGTGGGCCAGTTTCGCATGAACACTGAAGCTTTCTTT
few	TRBJ2-7	NA	TRBV15	CATSRDLAGSPYEQYF	TGTGCCACCAGCAGAGATCTCGCTGGCTCCCCCTACGAGCAGTACTTC